This T cell receptor (beta chain) comes out of a study of control samples from healthy donors and cancer patients. The CDR3 runs 14 residues. Trimming removed 1 base at V and 6 bases at J, with 12 bases between. The V gene's germline CDR1 is KGHSH and CDR2 LQKENI. TCRdb keeps only in-frame clones here, not all; method: immunoSEQ multiplex PCR. The sample consists of 70,000 to 100,000 clones, around 91% of them appearing once. The TCR was taken from a man between 45 and 60 years old in good health. Sequenced material: blood. This chain links TRBV18 with TRBJ1-1; unclear D gene. The CDR3 is CASSPLSRTPEAFF. CDR3 bases: TGTGCCAGCTCACCACTGTCCAGGACGCCTGAAGCTTTCTTT.